The 22 T cell receptor beta chains below come from one sample, sequenced in a study of blood T cell repertoires in COVID-19. The data were produced by immunoSEQ multiplex PCR, yet TCRdb's version contains in-frame clones alone and is incomplete. Among tens of thousands of clones, 90% were seen once, and the ten largest hold under 5%. Sequencing was performed on peripheral blood. The receptors originated from a human donor in a cohort sampled during active COVID-19.

V gene TRBV5-1 combines with J gene TRBJ2-3; D might be TRBD1 (5 bases). The CDR3 length is 15 residues. Per germline, CDR1 SGHRS and CDR2 YFSETQ. With 1 base removed from V and 3 bases from J, the gap between germline ends came to 12 bases. CDR3 coding DNA: TGCGCCAGCAGCTTGTCCCCAGCAGGGACAGATACGCAGTATTTT. Translated: CASSLSPAGTDTQYF.

The V and J genes are TRBV28 and TRBJ1-6, with a weak D call TRBD1 (6 bases). There are 15 residues in the CDR3. Trimming took 5 bases from V and 8 from J, leaving 16 bases between them. CDR1 is MDHEN and CDR2 is SYDVKM in the germline V gene. The CDR3 DNA is TGTGCCAGCAGTCTCCCCCAGACAGGCGATTCACCCCTCCACTTT. Amino acids: CASSLPQTGDSPLHF.

The V and J genes are TRBV6-5 and TRBJ1-5, with TRBD1 as a possible D gene (6 bases). Germline CDR1 is MNHEY and CDR2 is SVGAGI. The CDR3 length is 14 residues. With 7 bases removed from V and 4 bases from J, the gap between germline ends came to 14 bases. Here the CDR3 DNA reads TGTGCCAGCATGGGGGCAAGAGGAAATCAGCCCCAGCATTTT. The encoded protein is CASMGARGNQPQHF.

As regards this clone: The DNA is omitted, as the CDR3 cannot be located on it reliably, and the CDR3 follows TCRdb's listing. The gene calls are TRBV5-1 and TRBJ2-5; the table's TRBD1 call for D was not verified on the DNA. The CDR3 length is 17 residues, termini included. Germline loops: CDR1 SGHRS, CDR2 YFSETQ. CDR3 protein: CASSASGTGYFGETQYF.

This chain links TRBV28 with TRBJ2-7, with a tentative D call TRBD1 (7 bases). Germline CDR1 reads MDHEN; CDR2 reads SYDVKM. Trimming stripped 3 bases from V and 4 bases from J, with 16 bases between. The CDR3 length is 15 residues. CDR3 nucleotides: TGTGCCAGCAGTTTGGAGGGGGCGGTAGGTTACGAGCAGTACTTC. It translates to CASSLEGAVGYEQYF.

The chain uses TRBV5-1 and TRBJ2-3, with 9 bases fitting TRBD2. Trimming removed 6 bases from V and 3 bases from J; junction bases left unmatched: 26. CDR3 length equals 21 residues. Germline CDR1 SGHRS, CDR2 YFSETQ. The CDR3 loop reads CASTWDPVPGLATPGTDTQYF. CDR3 coding DNA: TGCGCCAGCACCTGGGATCCCGTTCCGGGACTAGCTACCCCGGGGACAGATACGCAGTATTTT.

This clone was observed a single time. V gene TRBV9 combines with J gene TRBJ2-7, with 10 positions matching TRBD2. Per germline, CDR1 SGDLS and CDR2 YYNGEE. The CDR3 is made up of 16 amino acids. J lost 7 bases, V lost 2 bases, and 12 bases had no gene match. DNA for the CDR3: TGTGCCAGCAGCGTCTCTGGACTAGCGGTGATGGGAGAGCAGTACTTC. Translating gives CASSVSGLAVMGEQYF.

The count of this clone is one. The gene calls are TRBV5-1 and TRBJ1-5, with 7 bases that match TRBD1. The V gene end was trimmed by 0 bases and the J gene end by 9 bases; junction bases not matched to a gene: 9. The CDR3 contains 15 residues. Germline V gene sequence: CDR1 SGHRS, CDR2 YFSETQ. CDR3: CASSLDTGVGWPQHF. CDR3 coding DNA: TGCGCCAGCAGCTTGGATACAGGGGTAGGGTGGCCCCAGCATTTT. The variable domain in full, with the rest retrieved from reference TRBV5-1 and TRBJ1-5, is KAGVTQTPRYLIKTRGQQVTLSCSPISGHRSVSWYQQTPGQGLQFLFEYFSETQRNKGNFPGRFSGRQFSNSRSEMNVSTLELGDSALYLCASSLDTGVGWPQHFGDGTRLSIL.

The CDR3 reads CASSSRTGTGSKNTDTQYF. The CDR3 DNA reads as TGCGCCAGCAGCTCCAGGACAGGGACTGGGAGTAAGAACACAGATACGCAGTATTTT. The J gene is TRBJ2-3, the V gene TRBV5-1; TRBD1 aligns across 8 bases. Unmatched junction bases numbered 17, after V lost 3 bases and J lost 2 bases. Germline V gene lookup returns CDR1 SGHRS and CDR2 YFSETQ. This CDR3 spans 19 amino acids.

The chain couples TRBV10-2 to TRBJ2-7; tentative D call: TRBD1 (6 bases). V was cut by 3 bases and J by 2 bases, with 20 bases left in between. This CDR3 has 17 amino acids. CDR1 is WSHSY, CDR2 SAAADI, per germline. CDR3 loop: CASSDSLRLGGAYEQYF. Written as DNA, the CDR3 is TGCGCCAGCAGTGATTCGTTACGTTTAGGGGGAGCCTACGAGCAGTACTTC.

V gene TRBV20-1 combines with J gene TRBJ2-7, with 11 bases identical to TRBD2. The V segment lost 3 bases and the J segment 3 bases; nucleotides outside the gene matches: 4. Germline CDR1 is DFQATT and CDR2 is SNEGSKA (reference sequence). The CDR3 contains 14 residues. Written as DNA, the CDR3 is TGCAGTGCTAGTAGCGGGAGGGGAAGCTACGAGCAGTACTTC. Protein sequence: CSASSGRGSYEQYF.

The chain carries TRBV14 and TRBJ2-5; 10 bases are a match to TRBD2. Germline V gives CDR1 SGHDN, CDR2 FVKESK. The junction had 0 bases not matched to a gene; V was cut back by 4 bases and J by 1 base. This CDR3 contains 14 residues. CDR3 region: CASSRTSGQETQYF. The CDR3 DNA follows: TGTGCCAGCAGCCGGACTAGCGGCCAAGAGACCCAGTACTTC. The full variable domain, with the rest looked up from reference TRBV14 and TRBJ2-5, is EAGVTQFPSHSVIEKGQTVTLRCDPISGHDNLYWYRRVMGKEIKFLLHFVKESKQDESGMPNNRFLAERTGGTYSTLKVQPAELEDSGVYFCASSRTSGQETQYFGPGTRLLVL.

The count of this clone is one. V and J are TRBV3-1 (or the pseudogene TRBV3-2) and TRBJ1-3; possibly TRBD1 for D (6 bases). V lost 2 bases, J lost 4 bases, and 9 bases lay in between. Per the germline V gene, CDR1 is LGHDT and CDR2 is YNNKEL (reference sequence). The CDR3 covers 14 residues. The chain's CDR3 is CASSQTGSGNTIYF. The DNA for the CDR3 is TGTGCCAGCAGCCAAACAGGGTCGGGAAACACCATATATTTT.

The rearrangement links TRBV2 to TRBJ2-7, with TRBD1 matching over 10 bases. With 7 bases clipped from V and 7 bases from J, the junction kept 7 bases outside the gene matches. Germline CDR1 is SNHLY and CDR2 is FYNNEI. This CDR3 has 13 amino acids. CDR3 nucleotide sequence: TGTGCCAGCACTGGGACAGGGGACGGGGAGCAGTACTTC. Translation: CASTGTGDGEQYF.

V is TRBV30 and J is TRBJ2-7; weak D call: TRBD1 (6 bases). CDR3 length equals 13 residues. Trimming cost V 0 bases and J 7 bases, with 13 bases left between them. CDR1 is GTSNPN, CDR2 SVGIG, per germline (reference sequence). CDR3: CAWSVPGAREQYF. The CDR3 DNA is TGTGCCTGGAGTGTACCAGGGGCCCGGGAGCAGTACTTC. The full variable domain, with the rest looked up from reference TRBV30 and TRBJ2-7, is SQTIHQWPATLVQPVGSPLSLECTVEGTSNPNLYWYRQAAGRGLQLLFYSVGIGQISSEVPQNLSASRPQDRQFILSSKKLLLSDSGFYLCAWSVPGAREQYFGPGTRLTVT.

This chain uses TRBV18 with TRBJ2-1, with TRBD1 identical over 8 bases. The CDR3 loop spans 15 amino acids. Germline lookup yields CDR1 KGHSH and CDR2 LQKENI. Trimming took 2 bases from V and 8 from J; bases not matched to a gene: 8. CDR3 coding DNA: TGTGCCAGCTCACCAGTAAGACAGGGGACCGATGAGCAGTTCTTC. Its translation: CASSPVRQGTDEQFF.

The rearrangement joins TRBV11-3 to TRBJ2-5; tentatively, D is TRBD2 (5 bases). Deletions cut 1 base from V and 4 bases from J, with 16 bases between. The CDR3 has 16 residues. Germline CDR1 and CDR2: SGHNT and YENEEA. The CDR3 protein is CASSLGTGSAGETQYF. In DNA form, the CDR3 reads TGTGCCAGCAGCTTAGGAACGGGGTCTGCGGGAGAGACCCAGTACTTC. The complete variable domain, with remaining parts taken from reference TRBV11-3 and TRBJ2-5, reads EAGVVQSPRYKIIEKKQPVAFWCNPISGHNTLYWYLQNLGQGPELLIRYENEEAVDDSQLPKDRFSAERLKGVDSTLKIQPAELGDSAVYLCASSLGTGSAGETQYFGPGTRLLVL.

This chain links TRBV19 with TRBJ2-5; 9 positions match TRBD2. After removal of 5 bases from V and 5 bases from J, the junction contained 6 bases not matched to a gene. Per germline, CDR1 LNHDA and CDR2 SQIVND (reference sequence). The CDR3 is 14 amino acids. DNA for the CDR3: TGTGCCAGTAGTTCATACAGCGGGGGGGAGACCCAGTACTTC. It specifies CASSSYSGGETQYF.

The chain uses TRBV27 and TRBJ2-7; 10 bases agree with TRBD1. V was clipped by 3 bases and J by 11 bases; unmatched bases: 10. CDR1 MNHEY and CDR2 SMNVEV come from the germline V gene (reference sequence). The CDR3 spans 14 residues. For the CDR3, the DNA is TGTGCCAGCAGTTTGGGGGACAGGGGATTCCGAGAGTACTTC. Its protein is CASSLGDRGFREYF.

This clone was counted a few times. This rearrangement joins TRBV11-2 to TRBJ2-2, with 7 nucleotides matching TRBD1. The V segment lost 7 bases and the J segment 0 bases; nucleotides outside the gene matches: 8. CDR3 size: 16 residues. The V gene's germline CDR1 is SGHAT and CDR2 FQNNGV. The CDR3 region is CASNHLGGPNTGELFF. CDR3 DNA: TGTGCCAGCAACCACTTAGGGGGCCCGAACACCGGGGAGCTGTTTTTT.

This chain joins TRBV5-1 and TRBJ1-2; 10 bases agree with TRBD1. The CDR3 covers 14 residues. The V gene's germline CDR1 is SGHRS and CDR2 YFSETQ. The junction had 8 bases not matched to a gene; V was cut back by 4 bases and J by 8 bases. CDR3 sequence (DNA): TGCGCCAGCAGCCGCTCCGGGACAGGGGAGGGCTACACCTTC. Translating it yields CASSRSGTGEGYTF.

The genes are TRBV5-1 and TRBJ1-2; D possibly corresponds to TRBD1 (6 bases). From germline, CDR1 is SGHRS and CDR2 YFSETQ. Trimming pared 5 bases from V and 4 bases from J, leaving 12 bases between. This CDR3 comprises 13 residues. The CDR3 is CASSHRDGYGYTF. The CDR3 coding sequence is TGCGCCAGCAGTCACAGGGACGGCTATGGCTACACCTTC.